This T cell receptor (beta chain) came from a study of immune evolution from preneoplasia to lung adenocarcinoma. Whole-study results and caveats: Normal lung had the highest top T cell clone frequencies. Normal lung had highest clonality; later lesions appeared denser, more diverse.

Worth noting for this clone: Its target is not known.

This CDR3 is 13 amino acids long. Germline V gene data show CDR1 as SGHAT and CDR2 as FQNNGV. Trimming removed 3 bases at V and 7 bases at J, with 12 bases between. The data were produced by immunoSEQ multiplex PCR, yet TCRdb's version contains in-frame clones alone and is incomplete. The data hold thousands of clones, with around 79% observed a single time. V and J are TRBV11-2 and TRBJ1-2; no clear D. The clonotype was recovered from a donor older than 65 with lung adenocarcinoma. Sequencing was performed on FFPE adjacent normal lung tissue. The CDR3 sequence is CASSFVGVSGYTF. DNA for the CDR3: TGTGCCAGCAGCTTTGTCGGGGTCTCTGGCTACACCTTC.